These 19 T cell receptor beta chains were all obtained from the same sample, sequenced in a study of blood T cells in healthy people across ages. A J-beta primer mix and a sample-barcoded 5' primer were used in a second PCR of roughly 7 to 12 cycles. One entry per CDR3 protein, called by TCRdb with MiXCR from the 5' RACE reads. The data contain 550,000 to 800,000 distinct CDR3 sequences, around 20% of them singletons. Sequencing was carried out using blood. These receptors were taken from a man between 65 and 79 years old in good health.

This clonotype was counted a few times. CDR3 sequence (DNA): TGTGCCAGCAATAGACAGGGGCCGAACACTGAAGCTTTCTTT. Its protein product is CASNRQGPNTEAFF. The chain carries TRBV27 and TRBJ1-1; 8 positions match TRBD1. CDR1 is MNHEY and CDR2 is SMNVEV in the germline V gene (reference sequence). V lost 7 bases, J lost 1 base, and 5 bases stayed unmatched. There are 14 residues in the CDR3.

This clonotype occurred a few times. The genes are TRBV25-1 and TRBJ1-2; no definite D call. Trimming cost V 1 base and J 4 bases, with 13 bases left between them. The CDR3 spans 15 residues. Per germline, CDR1 MGHDK and CDR2 SYGVNS. DNA for the CDR3: TGTGCCAGCAGTGAATCCGGGCTCATGGGCTATGGCTACACCTTC. The encoded protein is CASSESGLMGYGYTF.

This clonotype was seen only a few times. The chain is built from TRBV24-1 and TRBJ2-1; 11 bases agree with TRBD2. The V gene's germline CDR1 is KGHDR and CDR2 SFDVKD. With V trimmed by 5 bases and J by 4 bases, 12 bases remained unmatched. The CDR3 is 18 residues long. The chain's CDR3 is CATSGPWTSGSPYNEQFF. The DNA for the CDR3 is TGTGCCACCAGTGGCCCCTGGACTAGCGGGTCCCCTTACAATGAGCAGTTCTTC.

In its sample, this clonotype was seen a few times. The chain recombines TRBV28 with TRBJ2-5; D tentatively reads TRBD1 or TRBD2 (6 bases each). The J call may not be correct, given that the DNA end is closer to TRBJ2-7. This CDR3 contains 12 residues. Per germline, CDR1 MDHEN and CDR2 SYDVKM. CDR3 residues: CASSFKGGEQYF. The CDR3, as DNA: TGTGCCAGCAGTTTCAAGGGGGGCGAGCAGTACTTC.

A few counts support this clonotype. The chain combines TRBV12-5 with TRBJ1-2; D remains ambiguous. The CDR3 loop spans 16 amino acids. The V end was cut by 0 bases, the J end by 6 bases, with 17 bases between. Germline CDR1 is LGHNT and CDR2 is FRNRAP. CDR3 DNA: TGTGCTAGTGGTTTGGTTTACATTCCCTCGATCCATGGCTACACCTTC. This codes for CASGLVYIPSIHGYTF.

The J gene is TRBJ1-1, the V gene TRBV3-1; 9 positions match TRBD1. The CDR3 runs 16 residues. Trimming took 1 base from V and 4 from J; bases not matched to a gene: 7. Germline CDR1 LGHDT, CDR2 YNNKEL (reference sequence). The CDR3 region is CASSQAGTGTGTEAFF. CDR3 in DNA: TGTGCCAGCAGCCAAGCCGGGACAGGGACGGGCACTGAAGCTTTCTTT.

This clonotype was observed a few times. V and J are TRBV7-9 and TRBJ2-2; no clear D gene. Germline V CDR1 and CDR2: SEHNR, FQNEAQ (reference sequence). The V end was cut by 6 bases, the J end by 2 bases, with 10 bases between. This CDR3 contains 14 residues. This chain's CDR3 is CASSNRSNTGELFF. The CDR3 DNA follows: TGTGCCAGCAGTAACCGTAGTAACACCGGGGAGCTGTTTTTT.

Points on this clonotype: A much larger clone differs by one base, so this may be a read error. The chain links TRBV6-2 or TRBV6-3 to TRBJ1-1; D possibly corresponds to TRBD1 (6 bases). Germline lookup yields CDR1 MNHEY and CDR2 SVGEGT. This CDR3 is built from 15 residues. Trimming left V 4 bases short and J 4 bases short, with 16 bases between. CDR3 bases: TGTGCCAGCAGTTCCCATAGGACAGTGACCACTGAAGCTTTCTTT. This codes for CASSSHRTVTTEAFF.

In regard to this clonotype: The junction departs from germline at one end; a sequencing error may be responsible. This rearrangement joins TRBV29-1 to TRBJ1-2, with D unresolved. Germline CDR1 reads SQVTM; CDR2 reads ANQGSEA. There are 12 residues in the CDR3. The DNA of the CDR3 is TGCTGCGTTACAGACGGACGCTATGGCTACACCTTC. Protein product: CCVTDGRYGYTF.

The sample holds many counts of this clonotype. The chain is built from TRBV28 and TRBJ2-3; 7 nucleotides align to TRBD2. The junction had 8 bases not matched to a gene; V was cut back by 1 base and J by 4 bases. CDR3 length: 16 residues. Germline V gene data show CDR1 as MDHEN and CDR2 as SYDVKM. This CDR3 is CASSLFAGDLSDTQYF. The CDR3 DNA is TGTGCCAGCAGTTTATTCGCGGGAGACCTTTCAGATACGCAGTATTTT.

This clonotype turned up a few times. The chain uses TRBV11-2 and TRBJ1-6; D is perhaps TRBD1 (5 bases). V was clipped by 0 bases and J by 0 bases, with 15 bases between them. Germline CDR1 and CDR2: SGHAT and FQNNGV. This CDR3 comprises 19 residues. CDR3 in DNA: TGTGCCAGCAGCTTAGATCGCTTGAAGGGGAGCTCCTATAATTCACCCCTCCACTTT. This sequence encodes CASSLDRLKGSSYNSPLHF.

In this sample, this clonotype turned up many times. The chain combines TRBV7-2 with TRBJ1-2; D remains ambiguous. Germline assignment: CDR1 SGHTA and CDR2 FQGNSA. V lost 1 base and J lost 7, with 7 bases in between. This CDR3 has 12 amino acids. CDR3 residues: CASSLGGRGYTF. The CDR3 bases are TGTGCCAGCAGCTTAGGAGGGCGTGGCTACACCTTC.

This clonotype was observed a few times. The rearrangement links TRBV7-9 to TRBJ1-1, with D unresolved. Germline V CDR1 and CDR2: SEHNR, FQNEAQ (reference sequence). CDR3 length: 12 amino acids. The V end was cut by 1 base, the J end by 10 bases, with 10 bases between. CDR3 amino acids: CASSLVGAGAFF. The CDR3 coding sequence is TGTGCCAGCAGCTTAGTCGGCGCTGGAGCTTTCTTT.

The sample holds a few counts of this clonotype. The germline gene is not matched at one end of the junction; a read error may be the cause. The chain has TRBV18 and TRBJ1-2; weak D call: TRBD1 (6 bases). CDR1 is KGHSH and CDR2 is LQKENI in the germline V gene. The CDR3 covers 13 residues. CDR3 sequence (DNA): TGTGCCGGCTCACCCGGACAGAACTATGGCTACACCTTC. Its translation is CAGSPGQNYGYTF. Based on the CDR3 plus reference TRBV18 and TRBJ1-2, the full variable domain is NAGVMQNPRHLVRRRGQEARLRCSPMKGHSHVYWYRQLPEEGLKFMVYLQKENIIDESGMPKERFSAEFPKEGPSILRIQQVVRGDSAAYFCAGSPGQNYGYTFGSGTRLTVV.

Only a few counts were recorded for this clonotype. The chain links TRBV7-9 to TRBJ2-7; no definite D call. This CDR3 has 13 residues. In germline, CDR1 is SEHNR, CDR2 FQNEAQ (reference sequence). Trimming cost V 5 bases and J 7 bases, with 15 bases left between them. CDR3 sequence (DNA): TGTGCCAGCAGCCACGGTCCTGTGGGGGAGCAGTACTTC. Translating it yields CASSHGPVGEQYF. The whole variable domain, remainder taken from reference TRBV7-9 and TRBJ2-7, is DTGVSQNPRHKITKRGQNVTFRCDPISEHNRLYWYRQTLGQGPEFLTYFQNEAQLEKSRLLSDRFSAERPKGSFSTLEIQRTEQGDSAMYLCASSHGPVGEQYFGPGTRLTVT.

This clonotype was counted between two and nine times. The V gene is TRBV20-1, the J gene TRBJ2-5; D possibly corresponds to TRBD2 (6 bases). Trimming pared 1 base from V and 4 bases from J, leaving 22 bases between. Germline V CDR1 and CDR2: DFQATT, SNEGSKA (reference sequence). This CDR3 region has 17 residues. CDR3 sequence: CSARVSPFLEGGETQYF. CDR3 DNA sequence: TGCAGTGCTAGAGTTTCCCCCTTCTTGGAGGGTGGAGAGACCCAGTACTTC.

This clonotype was detected many times. The rearrangement joins TRBV9 to TRBJ2-1; D is possibly TRBD1 or TRBD2 (5 bases each). Trimming removed 3 bases at V and 5 bases at J, with 9 bases between. The germline gives CDR1 SGDLS, CDR2 YYNGEE. This CDR3 has 13 amino acids. CDR3 loop: CASSAGTNNEQFF. The DNA for the CDR3 is TGTGCCAGCAGCGCCGGGACCAACAATGAGCAGTTCTTC.

The chain recombines TRBV6-5 with TRBJ1-4, with D maybe TRBD1 (5 bases). The V end lost 8 bases, the J end lost 6 bases, and 7 bases lay between the germline ends. Germline CDR1 reads MNHEY; CDR2 reads SVGAGI. The CDR3 totals 11 residues. CDR3 in amino acids: CASGTDEKLFF. In DNA, the CDR3 is TGTGCCAGCGGGACCGATGAAAAACTGTTTTTT.

This clonotype was counted a few times. The chain couples TRBV3-1 to TRBJ1-1; D gene uncertain. Germline V CDR1 and CDR2: LGHDT, YNNKEL (reference sequence). This CDR3 is 15 amino acids long. Trimming stripped 1 base from V and 0 bases from J, with 9 bases between. The chain's CDR3 is CASSQGPTVNTEAFF. CDR3 nucleotides: TGTGCCAGCAGCCAAGGACCAACGGTGAACACTGAAGCTTTCTTT.